This T cell receptor beta chain was sequenced for a study of blood T cell repertoires in COVID-19. Clones were read by immunoSEQ multiplex PCR, and TCRdb kept only the in-frame ones, dropping some. The data show about 400,000 clones, 85% to 90% seen once. V lost 6 bases, J lost 7 bases, and 5 bases stayed unmatched. The CDR3 sequence is 13 residues long. Germline assignment: CDR1 WNHNN and CDR2 SYGVQD (reference sequence). The gene calls are TRBV10-1 and TRBJ2-2, with 7 bases matching TRBD1. Specimen: peripheral blood. This TCR was recovered from a human donor in a cohort sampled during active COVID-19. CDR3: CASRQGLDGELFF. The CDR3 nucleotides read TGCGCCAGCAGACAGGGGTTGGACGGGGAGCTGTTTTTT.